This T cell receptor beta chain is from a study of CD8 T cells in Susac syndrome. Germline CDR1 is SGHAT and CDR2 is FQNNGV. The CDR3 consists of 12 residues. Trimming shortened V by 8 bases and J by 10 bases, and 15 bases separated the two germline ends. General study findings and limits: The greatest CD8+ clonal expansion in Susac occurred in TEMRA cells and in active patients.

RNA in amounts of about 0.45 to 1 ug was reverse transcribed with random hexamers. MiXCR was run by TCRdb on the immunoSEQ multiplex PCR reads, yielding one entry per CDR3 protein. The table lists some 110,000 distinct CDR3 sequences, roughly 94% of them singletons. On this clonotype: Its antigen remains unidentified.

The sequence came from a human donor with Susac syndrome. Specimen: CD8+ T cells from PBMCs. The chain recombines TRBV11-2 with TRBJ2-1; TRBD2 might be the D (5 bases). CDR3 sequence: CASGPTKVEQFF. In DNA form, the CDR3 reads TGTGCCAGCGGCCCGACTAAGGTCGAGCAGTTCTTC.